This passage covers 3 T cell receptor beta chains from one sample sequenced in a study of lymphopenia after photon versus proton radiotherapy. Libraries were prepared by immunoSEQ multiplex PCR; TCRdb keeps only in-frame clonotypes and omits some of them. The sample includes about 30,000 clones, approximately 90% of them seen just once. The sequencing used peripheral blood, collected from a patient treated with proton-based radiotherapy. These receptors all come from a woman aged 55-70 years with cholangiocarcinoma. Some clones in this sample may be carry-over from other donors' samples.

The chain is built from TRBV2 and TRBJ2-7; D might be TRBD2 (5 bases). Trimming removed 7 bases at V and 2 bases at J, with 15 bases between. Per the germline V gene, CDR1 is SNHLY and CDR2 is FYNNEI. CDR3 length: 14 amino acids. The CDR3, as DNA: TGTGCCAGCACCCATGACGGGGAAGCCTACGAGCAGTACTTC. This sequence encodes CASTHDGEAYEQYF. The variable domain in full, completed from reference TRBV2 and TRBJ2-7, reads EPEVTQTPSHQVTQMGQEVILRCVPISNHLYFYWYRQILGQKVEFLVSFYNNEISEKSEIFDDQFSVERPDGSNFTLKIRSTKLEDSAMYFCASTHDGEAYEQYFGPGTRLTVT.

This chain links TRBV4-2 with TRBJ1-5; D is perhaps TRBD1 (6 bases). CDR3 length: 17 residues. V was cut by 4 bases and J by 2 bases, with 18 bases left in between. Per the germline V gene, CDR1 is LGHNA and CDR2 is YNFKEQ. The CDR3 region has the DNA TGTGCCAGCAGCCGCACGCTATCCCGGACAGGCAATCAGCCCCAGCATTTT. It is translated as CASSRTLSRTGNQPQHF.

The V and J genes are TRBV28 and TRBJ2-3; 8 bases align to TRBD2. The V segment lost 3 bases and the J segment 5 bases; nucleotides outside the gene matches: 7. This CDR3 has 15 residues. Germline CDR1 is MDHEN and CDR2 is SYDVKM. In DNA, the CDR3 is TGTGCCAGCAGTTTGCCGGGAGGGTTTCAAGATACGCAGTATTTT. Its translation: CASSLPGGFQDTQYF.